These 27 T cell receptor beta chains were sequenced from one sample in a study of OX40 agonist ivuxolimab in advanced cancers. Data came from immunoSEQ multiplex PCR; TCRdb stores just in-frame clones and leaves some out. The sample lists 60,000 or so clones, around four fifths occurring once. The starting material was CD4+ or CD8+ T cells sorted from blood, obtained in a trial of the OX40 agonist ivuxolimab. Receptor source: an adult with an advanced solid tumor such as melanoma, head and neck, liver or kidney cancer.

The chain recombines TRBV5-4 with TRBJ2-3; 7 bases agree with TRBD1. Trimming removed 3 bases from V and 0 bases from J; junction bases left unmatched: 4. CDR1 and CDR2 from the germline V gene are SGHNT and YYREEE (reference sequence). The CDR3 runs 15 residues. The CDR3 is CASSSGQASTDTQYF. The CDR3 coding sequence is TGTGCCAGCAGCTCCGGACAGGCTAGCACAGATACGCAGTATTTT.

This rearrangement joins TRBV10-3 to TRBJ2-1; D not certain. Germline values: CDR1 ENHRY, CDR2 SYGVKD. Trimming shortened V by 0 bases and J by 8 bases, and 5 bases separated the two germline ends. The CDR3 runs 12 residues. The CDR3 loop reads CAISESWDEQFF. Here the CDR3 DNA reads TGTGCCATCAGTGAGTCGTGGGATGAGCAGTTCTTC.

This clone was observed a handful of times. V is TRBV18 and J is TRBJ2-7; D is perhaps TRBD1 (6 bases). V lost 3 bases and J 3 bases, leaving 9 bases between the germline ends. CDR3 size: 13 residues. Germline lookup yields CDR1 KGHSH and CDR2 LQKENI. Here the CDR3 DNA reads TGTGCCAGCTCACCCACAGGGAACTACGAGCAGTACTTC. Its translation is CASSPTGNYEQYF.

This clone was counted a few times. The J gene is TRBJ1-1, the V gene TRBV5-1; 7 bases align to TRBD1. Germline-derived CDR1 and CDR2 are SGHRS and YFSETQ. The CDR3 is 13 amino acids. The J segment lost 7 bases and the V segment lost 4 bases, leaving 7 bases of the junction unmatched. The CDR3 loop reads CASSTGEYGEAFF. The DNA for the CDR3 is TGCGCCAGCAGCACAGGGGAGTATGGTGAAGCTTTCTTT.

This sequence joins TRBV10-1 and TRBJ2-1; TRBD1 matches at 10 bases. The length of the CDR3 is 14 residues. The germline V gene encodes CDR1 WNHNN and CDR2 SYGVQD (reference sequence). V lost 4 bases to trimming and J lost 7 bases; unmatched junction nucleotides: 4. CDR3 in amino acids: CASSGTGGENEQFF. The CDR3 coding sequence is TGCGCCAGCAGTGGGACAGGGGGAGAAAATGAGCAGTTCTTC.

This chain connects TRBV2 to TRBJ1-6; D may be TRBD1 (5 bases). Germline-derived CDR1 and CDR2 are SNHLY and FYNNEI. Between the trimmed V and J ends, which lost 4 bases and 4 bases, there was a span of 8 bases. This CDR3 region has 14 residues. Here the CDR3 reads CASSGQLYNSPLHF. DNA of the CDR3: TGTGCCAGCAGTGGACAGCTTTATAATTCACCCCTCCACTTT.

V is TRBV27 and J is TRBJ2-5; D might be TRBD2 (6 bases). This CDR3 region has 15 residues. V lost 4 bases, J lost 11 bases, and 23 bases lay in between. Per the germline V gene, CDR1 is MNHEY and CDR2 is SMNVEV (reference sequence). CDR3 nucleotide sequence: TGTGCCAGCAGTTCCGGGGACTTCTACCTGGGGGAGCAGTACTTC. It yields the protein CASSSGDFYLGEQYF.

V usage is TRBV11-2 and J usage is TRBJ2-1; unclear D gene. The CDR3 covers 14 residues. Germline V gene lookup returns CDR1 SGHAT and CDR2 FQNNGV. Trimming took off 5 bases at V and 4 bases at J, with 12 bases between the two ends. The CDR3: CASSPNLDYNEQFF. CDR3 DNA sequence: TGTGCCAGCAGCCCGAACTTGGATTACAATGAGCAGTTCTTC.

J is TRBJ2-1 and V is TRBV27; D perhaps matches TRBD2 (7 bases). V shed 4 bases and J shed 6 bases, with 10 bases lying between them. CDR3 length: 13 amino acids. The germline V gene encodes CDR1 MNHEY and CDR2 SMNVEV (reference sequence). DNA for the CDR3: TGTGCCAGCAGTTCCGGGGGGCCCAATGAGCAGTTCTTC. Translated, it gives CASSSGGPNEQFF.

This clone is medium-sized (0.01 to 0.1%). The rearrangement joins TRBV27 to TRBJ1-2; unclear D gene. V lost 0 bases, J lost 2 bases, and 10 bases lay in between. The germline CDR1 and CDR2 sequences are MNHEY and SMNVEV (reference sequence). The CDR3 consists of 15 residues. In DNA, the CDR3 is TGTGCCAGCAGTTTATCCACGGGAGGGAACTATGGCTACACCTTC. It translates to CASSLSTGGNYGYTF.

V usage is TRBV5-1 and J usage is TRBJ1-6; D is perhaps TRBD1 (6 bases). The V and J ends lost 7 bases and 8 bases respectively, with 19 bases between them. CDR3 size: 15 residues. Germline lookup yields CDR1 SGHRS and CDR2 YFSETQ. The chain's CDR3 is CASRLRGQRDSPLHF. The CDR3 DNA sequence: TGCGCCAGCCGCCTGCGGGGACAAAGGGATTCACCCCTCCACTTT.

This chain uses TRBV6-5 with TRBJ2-1; weak D call: TRBD2 (5 bases). The CDR3 is 13 amino acids. The ends were cut back, 5 bases at V and 4 bases at J, with 9 bases in the middle. Germline CDR1 and CDR2: MNHEY and SVGAGI. The CDR3 here is CASSEAEYNEQFF. CDR3 coding DNA: TGTGCCAGCAGTGAAGCGGAGTACAATGAGCAGTTCTTC.

The chain employs TRBV21-1 and TRBJ2-7; the DNA was not compared with TRBD2, the D call given in the table. TRBV21-1 counts as a pseudogene. CDR3 length equals 14 residues. The CDR3 sequence is CASTPGLAITEQYF. In DNA, the CDR3 is TGTGCCAGCACTCCGGGACTAGCGATTACCGAGCAGTACTTC.

The V and J genes are TRBV15 and TRBJ2-1, with 9 bases that match TRBD2. The CDR3 has 15 amino acids. The germline gives CDR1 LNHNV, CDR2 YYDKDF (reference sequence). J gave up 4 bases and V 6 bases, and 7 bases lay outside the gene matches. The CDR3 protein is CATRGGSGGYNEQFF. The CDR3 DNA sequence: TGTGCCACCAGGGGGGGTAGCGGGGGTTACAATGAGCAGTTCTTC.

J is TRBJ1-1 and V is TRBV28, with D perhaps matching TRBD1 (5 bases). CDR1 is MDHEN and CDR2 is SYDVKM in the germline V gene. The CDR3 runs 14 residues. V was shortened by 6 bases and J by 5 bases, with 16 bases between the two germline ends. The CDR3 DNA reads as TGTGCCAGCAGAGCGACGGGCAGGGATACTGAAGCTTTCTTT. Amino acids: CASRATGRDTEAFF.

This clone was seen a few times. The chain recombines TRBV7-8 with TRBJ2-7; 7 bases fit TRBD2. From germline, CDR1 is SGHVS and CDR2 FQNEAQ. The CDR3 is 14 amino acids. J was trimmed by 3 bases and V by 5 bases; bases with no gene match: 7. CDR3: CASSAWGGSYEQYF. The DNA for the CDR3 is TGTGCCAGCAGCGCGTGGGGCGGGAGCTACGAGCAGTACTTC.

This chain links TRBV5-4 with TRBJ1-1, with 7 positions matching TRBD1. J gave up 0 bases and V 4 bases, and 6 bases lay outside the gene matches. The germline CDR1 and CDR2 sequences are SGHNT and YYREEE (reference sequence). The CDR3 has 15 residues. The CDR3 sequence: CASSAGQNMNTEAFF. In nucleotides, the CDR3 is TGTGCCAGCAGCGCGGGACAGAACATGAACACTGAAGCTTTCTTT.

This chain uses TRBV12-5 with TRBJ2-3, with TRBD2 identical over 7 bases. V was clipped by 0 bases and J by 6 bases; unmatched bases: 9. CDR1 and CDR2 (germline): LGHNT, FRNRAP. The CDR3 contains 16 residues. The chain's CDR3 is CASGLVMAGEADTQYF. The DNA of the CDR3 is TGTGCTAGTGGTTTGGTAATGGCGGGAGAGGCGGATACGCAGTATTTT.

The chain combines TRBV30 with TRBJ2-7, with 10 nucleotides matching TRBD1. Trimming at V came to 3 bases and at J to 5 bases, leaving 7 bases not matched to a gene. Germline assignment: CDR1 GTSNPN and CDR2 SVGIG (reference sequence). The CDR3 spans 14 residues. CDR3 sequence reads: CAWSLGTGANEQYF. For the CDR3, the DNA is TGTGCCTGGAGCCTAGGGACAGGGGCAAACGAGCAGTACTTC.

The V and J genes are TRBV25-1 and TRBJ2-5, with unresolved D. V was pared by 6 bases and J by 5 bases, with 4 bases between. CDR1 and CDR2 from the germline V gene are MGHDK and SYGVNS. This CDR3 is 10 amino acids long. The CDR3 protein is CASRGETQYF. CDR3 DNA sequence: TGTGCCAGCAGAGGCGAGACCCAGTACTTC.

Written as DNA, the CDR3 is TGCGCCAGCAGCCAAGTTTTAGGTTCCCCAGATACGCAGTATTTT. Protein: CASSQVLGSPDTQYF. The V call is TRBV4-1, the J call TRBJ2-3; D gene unclear. Trimming removed 1 base at V and 4 bases at J, with 12 bases between. In germline, CDR1 is MGHRA, CDR2 YSYEKL. The CDR3 extends over 15 amino acids.

The chain's CDR3 is CASSWGSPVYNEQFF. For the CDR3, the DNA is TGTGCCAGCAGCTGGGGGTCACCCGTTTACAATGAGCAGTTCTTC. The rearrangement links TRBV7-9 to TRBJ2-1; D is perhaps TRBD1 or TRBD2 (5 bases each). CDR1 and CDR2 (germline): SEHNR, FQNEAQ (reference sequence). Trimming removed 4 bases from V and 4 bases from J, with 14 bases in between. The CDR3 consists of 15 residues.

A single count supports this clone. V and J are TRBV2 and TRBJ1-4; weak D call: TRBD1 (5 bases). This CDR3 comprises 15 residues. V was clipped by 2 bases and J by 7 bases, with 14 bases between them. The germline gives CDR1 SNHLY, CDR2 FYNNEI. The CDR3 protein is CASSESRGVIEKLFF. The CDR3 nucleotides read TGTGCCAGCAGTGAAAGTAGAGGGGTTATTGAAAAACTGTTTTTT.

The chain joins TRBV30 to TRBJ2-5, with D perhaps TRBD2 (7 bases). The DNA end is more similar to TRBJ2-7, so the J call may be wrong. The CDR3 runs 12 residues. Germline loops: CDR1 GTSNPN, CDR2 SVGIG (reference sequence). This CDR3 is CAWNRDYYEQYF. In DNA form, the CDR3 reads TGTGCCTGGAACAGGGACTACTACGAGCAGTACTTC.

The V gene is TRBV28, the J gene TRBJ1-2; D might be TRBD1 (5 bases). Germline CDR1 and CDR2: MDHEN and SYDVKM. V was cut by 6 bases and J by 4 bases, with 12 bases left in between. This CDR3 is 13 amino acids long. The DNA of the CDR3 is TGTGCCAGCAGCCGAACAGGTCGCTATGGCTACACCTTC. Protein product: CASSRTGRYGYTF.

The rearrangement links TRBV30 to TRBJ1-4; D is unclear. Per the germline V gene, CDR1 is GTSNPN and CDR2 is SVGIG (reference sequence). The V gene lost 8 bases and the J gene lost 8 bases, with 12 bases spanning the gap. This CDR3 region has 11 residues. CDR3 sequence (DNA): TGTGCCGGGTCCGACTGGGAAAAACTGTTTTTT. It translates to CAGSDWEKLFF.

This clone came up once. The chain uses TRBV18 and TRBJ2-7; the D gene could be TRBD1 or TRBD2 (5 bases each). Germline-derived CDR1 and CDR2 are KGHSH and LQKENI. The ends were cut back, 6 bases at V and 0 bases at J, with 12 bases in the middle. The CDR3 extends over 14 amino acids. CDR3 region: CASSHRDRSYEQYF. The CDR3 DNA reads as TGTGCCAGCTCTCACCGGGACCGCTCCTACGAGCAGTACTTC.